These T cell receptor beta chains were read from a single sample in a study of breast tumors, draining lymph nodes, adjacent tissues. TCRdb fed the multiplex PCR reads into MiXCR, producing one record per CDR3 protein. Of approximately 52,000 distinct CDR3 sequences listed, approximately 45% are singletons. The sequenced material came from breast tumor tissue. The receptor set was obtained from a female donor with breast cancer. Some clones in this sample may be carry-over from other donors' samples. The CDR3 runs from the conserved cysteine through the conserved F or W. The D gene is left open where the match is weak. Size tells how often a clone was seen (once, few, many) or the class of an expanded clone, and some rows leave it out.

j_gene: TRBJ1-2; v_gene: TRBV20-1; abundance: -; d_gene: TRBD1; CDR3nt: TGCAGTGCTAGAGAGGGAGGGGGCGCGGGAAACACCTTC; CDR3aa: CSAREGGGAGNTF
j_gene: TRBJ1-3; v_gene: TRBV29-1; abundance: few; d_gene: -; CDR3nt: TGCAGCGTTAGTAGGGAGGATGGAAACACCATATATTTT; CDR3aa: CSVSREDGNTIYF
j_gene: TRBJ1-5; v_gene: TRBV12-3/TRBV12-4; abundance: many; d_gene: TRBD1; CDR3nt: TGTGCCAGCAGTTCAGGGGGTCCTAGTCAGCCCCAGCATTTT; CDR3aa: CASSSGGPSQPQHF
j_gene: TRBJ2-5; v_gene: TRBV5-7; abundance: once; d_gene: TRBD1; CDR3nt: TGTGCCAGCAGTCCCCGGGACAGGGACTCTTGGGAGACCCAGTACTTC; CDR3aa: CASSPRDRDSWETQYF
j_gene: TRBJ2-4; v_gene: TRBV6-5; abundance: -; d_gene: -; CDR3nt: TGTGCCAGCAGTTACTCGGGGGCCAAAAACATTCAGTACTTC; CDR3aa: CASSYSGAKNIQYF
j_gene: TRBJ2-2; v_gene: TRBV4-1; abundance: many; d_gene: TRBD2; CDR3nt: TGCGCCAGCAGCTTGAGTGCGGGGGGCTTCGGGGAGCTGTTTTTT; CDR3aa: CASSLSAGGFGELFF
j_gene: TRBJ2-7; v_gene: TRBV7-2; abundance: once; d_gene: -; CDR3nt: TGCGCCAGCAGCTGGTACGCGGACGAACGCTACGAGCAGCACTTC; CDR3aa: CASSWYADERYEQHF
j_gene: TRBJ2-7; v_gene: TRBV19; abundance: many; d_gene: -; CDR3nt: TGTGCCAGTAGTACCCGGGTAGGAAACTACGAGCAGTACTTC; CDR3aa: CASSTRVGNYEQYF
j_gene: TRBJ2-2; v_gene: TRBV5-1; abundance: many; d_gene: -; CDR3nt: TGCGCCAGCAGCCTCACTGGGGCGAACACCGGGGAGCTGTTTTTT; CDR3aa: CASSLTGANTGELFF
j_gene: TRBJ2-3; v_gene: TRBV3-1; abundance: -; d_gene: -; CDR3nt: TGTGCCAGCAGCCGGCGGAGCACAGATACGCAGTATTTT; CDR3aa: CASSRRSTDTQYF
j_gene: TRBJ1-1; v_gene: TRBV18; abundance: -; d_gene: -; CDR3nt: TGTGCCAGCTCACCAGTCGGCAGCGAAAACACTGAAGCTTTCTTT; CDR3aa: CASSPVGSENTEAFF
j_gene: TRBJ2-2; v_gene: TRBV10-1; abundance: many; d_gene: -; CDR3nt: TGCGCCAGCAGTGAGTCTAGGGGGGCGAGCACCGGGGAGCTGTTTTTT; CDR3aa: CASSESRGASTGELFF
j_gene: TRBJ1-2; v_gene: TRBV5-5; abundance: -; d_gene: TRBD1; CDR3nt: TGTGCCAGCAGCTTATTGGACAGGGGGCGACACTATGGCTACACCTTC; CDR3aa: CASSLLDRGRHYGYTF
j_gene: TRBJ2-1; v_gene: TRBV5-4; abundance: -; d_gene: TRBD2; CDR3nt: TGTGCCAGCAGCGGGGCTAGCGGCCAAGACAATGAGCAGTTCTTC; CDR3aa: CASSGASGQDNEQFF
j_gene: TRBJ2-7; v_gene: TRBV12-3/TRBV12-4; abundance: many; d_gene: -; CDR3nt: TGTGCCAGCATGGGGGCGTTCGACGAGCAGTACTTC; CDR3aa: CASMGAFDEQYF
j_gene: TRBJ2-7; v_gene: TRBV3-1; abundance: many; d_gene: -; CDR3nt: TGTGCCAGCAGCCAAGAGCGGGGAAGCTCCTACGAGCAGTACTTC; CDR3aa: CASSQERGSSYEQYF
j_gene: TRBJ2-3; v_gene: TRBV28; abundance: many; d_gene: -; CDR3nt: TGTGCCAGCAGGCAGGGGGCGAGCGGGAGGCGGTACACAGATACGCAGTATTTT; CDR3aa: CASRQGASGRRYTDTQYF
j_gene: TRBJ1-6; v_gene: TRBV7-2; abundance: once; d_gene: TRBD1; CDR3nt: TGTGCCAGCAGCTACCGGGACAGGGTTAATTCACCCCTCCACTTT; CDR3aa: CASSYRDRVNSPLHF
j_gene: TRBJ2-2; v_gene: TRBV12-3/TRBV12-4; abundance: many; d_gene: TRBD1; CDR3nt: TGTGCCAGCACCCCAGGGGACAGGGACACCGGGGAGCTGTTTTTT; CDR3aa: CASTPGDRDTGELFF
j_gene: TRBJ2-1; v_gene: TRBV12-3/TRBV12-4; abundance: many; d_gene: -; CDR3nt: TGTGCCAGCAGTCCCGGGACACGCCAGACCAATGAGCAGTTCTTC; CDR3aa: CASSPGTRQTNEQFF
j_gene: TRBJ2-5; v_gene: TRBV4-3; abundance: many; d_gene: -; CDR3nt: TGCGCCAGCAGCCAAGGAATCCAAGAGACCCAGTACTTC; CDR3aa: CASSQGIQETQYF
j_gene: TRBJ1-3; v_gene: TRBV7-9; abundance: many; d_gene: -; CDR3nt: TGTGCCAGCAGCTTGGCGGGAATAAACACCATATATTTT; CDR3aa: CASSLAGINTIYF
j_gene: TRBJ2-6; v_gene: TRBV4-2; abundance: -; d_gene: -; CDR3nt: TGTGCCAGCAGCCAGGGAACGGACGGCCTGACTTTC; CDR3aa: CASSQGTDGLTF
j_gene: TRBJ2-7; v_gene: TRBV7-2; abundance: many; d_gene: -; CDR3nt: TGTGCCAGCAGCTTTCAGGGGTGGGACTCCTACGAGCAGTACTTC; CDR3aa: CASSFQGWDSYEQYF
j_gene: TRBJ1-4; v_gene: TRBV6-5; abundance: many; d_gene: -; CDR3nt: TGTGCCAGCACCCCCTACTTGGGGCTCCCTAATGAAAAACTGTTTTTT; CDR3aa: CASTPYLGLPNEKLFF
j_gene: TRBJ2-2; v_gene: TRBV19; abundance: many; d_gene: TRBD1; CDR3nt: TGTGCCAGTAGTCGGTCCGGGACAGGGAGGCGGACCGGGGAGCTGTTTTTT; CDR3aa: CASSRSGTGRRTGELFF
j_gene: TRBJ2-4; v_gene: TRBV7-9; abundance: many; d_gene: TRBD1; CDR3nt: TGTGCCAGCAGCGCGGCCGGACAGGGAAACATTCAGTACTTC; CDR3aa: CASSAAGQGNIQYF
j_gene: TRBJ1-1; v_gene: TRBV12-3/TRBV12-4; abundance: few; d_gene: -; CDR3nt: TGTGCCAGCAGTTTAGGATCAGCGGGTTTCGGCGCTTTCTTT; CDR3aa: CASSLGSAGFGAFF
j_gene: TRBJ1-1; v_gene: TRBV7-9; abundance: -; d_gene: -; CDR3nt: TGTGCCAGCAGCTTTGACATCTTGAACACTGAAGCTTTCTTT; CDR3aa: CASSFDILNTEAFF
j_gene: TRBJ2-7; v_gene: TRBV5-1; abundance: many; d_gene: -; CDR3nt: TGCGCCAGCAGCTCGGGGACAACCGGGGTCGGGCAGTACTTC; CDR3aa: CASSSGTTGVGQYF
j_gene: TRBJ2-7; v_gene: TRBV7-9; abundance: many; d_gene: -; CDR3nt: TGTGCCAGCAGCTTAGGGTCCTACGAGCAGTACTTC; CDR3aa: CASSLGSYEQYF
j_gene: TRBJ1-1; v_gene: TRBV4-1; abundance: -; d_gene: -; CDR3nt: TGCGCCAGCAGCCAGGGCGGGGGGCATGAAGCTTTCTTT; CDR3aa: CASSQGGGHEAFF
j_gene: TRBJ1-2; v_gene: TRBV9; abundance: -; d_gene: -; CDR3nt: TGTGCCAGCAGCGCGGCTGGGGGGGAAGGAGGCTACACCTTC; CDR3aa: CASSAAGGEGGYTF
j_gene: TRBJ2-7; v_gene: TRBV19; abundance: many; d_gene: TRBD2; CDR3nt: TGTGCCAGTAGCCCTAGCGGGGGCCCTTACGAGCAGTACTTC; CDR3aa: CASSPSGGPYEQYF
j_gene: TRBJ1-2; v_gene: TRBV7-8; abundance: many; d_gene: -; CDR3nt: TGTGCCAGCAGCTCCTCGGGGGCGACTTATGGCTACACCTTC; CDR3aa: CASSSSGATYGYTF
j_gene: TRBJ2-1; v_gene: TRBV20-1; abundance: -; d_gene: -; CDR3nt: TGCAGTGCCCCGGACTCCGGGGGCTTGGATGAGCAGTTCTTC; CDR3aa: CSAPDSGGLDEQFF
j_gene: TRBJ2-7; v_gene: TRBV24-1; abundance: many; d_gene: TRBD1; CDR3nt: TGTGCCACCAGCCAGACAGGGGGGACCTACGAGCAGTACTTC; CDR3aa: CATSQTGGTYEQYF
j_gene: TRBJ2-5; v_gene: TRBV6-5; abundance: many; d_gene: TRBD2; CDR3nt: TGTGCCAGCAGTCACTCGTGGGGAGGGGAGACCCAGTACTTC; CDR3aa: CASSHSWGGETQYF
j_gene: TRBJ2-3; v_gene: TRBV7-2; abundance: once; d_gene: TRBD2; CDR3nt: TGTGCCAGCAGCCCGAACGGACTAGTTCCAGATACGCAGTATTTT; CDR3aa: CASSPNGLVPDTQYF
j_gene: TRBJ1-2; v_gene: TRBV10-3; abundance: -; d_gene: -; CDR3nt: TGTGCCATCAGTGAGGGAGCCCAAACTGGAAACACCTTC; CDR3aa: CAISEGAQTGNTF
j_gene: TRBJ2-3; v_gene: TRBV20-1; abundance: many; d_gene: -; CDR3nt: TGCAGTGCTAGAGATGGGTTGCTTGTCACAGATACGCAGTATTTT; CDR3aa: CSARDGLLVTDTQYF
j_gene: TRBJ2-5; v_gene: TRBV5-1; abundance: many; d_gene: -; CDR3nt: TGCGCCAGCAGCTTGGTGTTCGAAGCGGACGACCAAGAGACCCAGTACTTC; CDR3aa: CASSLVFEADDQETQYF
j_gene: TRBJ2-7; v_gene: TRBV4-3; abundance: -; d_gene: TRBD1; CDR3nt: TGCGCCAGCAGCCACCTGGCGGGACAGGGGCACGACGAGCAGTACTTC; CDR3aa: CASSHLAGQGHDEQYF
j_gene: TRBJ2-2; v_gene: TRBV2; abundance: many; d_gene: -; CDR3nt: TGTGCCAGCAGTGGAGGGAGCTCGAACACCGGGGAGCTGTTTTTT; CDR3aa: CASSGGSSNTGELFF
j_gene: TRBJ2-1; v_gene: TRBV7-9; abundance: many; d_gene: -; CDR3nt: TGTGCCAGCAGCTCATGGGAGCAGTTCTTC; CDR3aa: CASSSWEQFF
j_gene: TRBJ1-6; v_gene: TRBV20-1; abundance: many; d_gene: TRBD1; CDR3nt: TGCAGTGCTAGACACAAACCGGGACAGGGGGTTTATAATTCACCCCTCCACTTT; CDR3aa: CSARHKPGQGVYNSPLHF
j_gene: TRBJ2-7; v_gene: TRBV20-1; abundance: many; d_gene: -; CDR3nt: TGCAGTGTTTGGGCCTCCTACGAGCAGTACTTC; CDR3aa: CSVWASYEQYF
j_gene: TRBJ2-3; v_gene: TRBV7-9; abundance: many; d_gene: TRBD2; CDR3nt: TGTGCCAGCAGCTACGGACTAGCGCCTACAGATACGCAGTATTTT; CDR3aa: CASSYGLAPTDTQYF
j_gene: TRBJ2-2; v_gene: TRBV5-8; abundance: few; d_gene: -; CDR3nt: TGTGCCAGCAGCTTGAATCGAGCGGCGAACACCGGGGAGCTGTTTTTT; CDR3aa: CASSLNRAANTGELFF
j_gene: TRBJ2-3; v_gene: TRBV9; abundance: many; d_gene: -; CDR3nt: TGTGCCAGCAGCGTCAACACAGATACGCAGTATTTT; CDR3aa: CASSVNTDTQYF
j_gene: TRBJ2-1; v_gene: TRBV12-3/TRBV12-4; abundance: many; d_gene: TRBD1; CDR3nt: TGTGCCAGCAGTTTACAAGACAGGGACCGGTTCTTC; CDR3aa: CASSLQDRDRFF